These T cell receptor beta chains were read from a single sample in a study of cytomegalovirus exposure and HLA in healthy donors. Assay used: immunoSEQ multiplex PCR; TCRdb lists only in-frame clones, some missing. The sample lists 150,000 or so clones, approximately 80% occurring once. Sequencing was carried out using PBMCs. The receptors come from a man between 18 and 29 years old in good health and CMV-seronegative. The CDR3 runs from the conserved cysteine through the conserved F or W. A D gene is named only where the DNA matches it firmly. Size is stated for part of the rows, as once, few or many counts, or as a class when the clone is expanded.

v_gene	d_gene	abundance	j_gene	CDR3aa	CDR3nt
TRBV29-1	-	-	TRBJ1-2	CSAVGGGGYTF	TGCAGCGCCGTGGGAGGGGGTGGCTACACCTTC
TRBV10-3	TRBD1	-	TRBJ2-2	CASAGTGGFTGELFF	TGTGCCAGCGCGGGGACAGGGGGCTTCACCGGGGAGCTGTTTTTT
TRBV6-5	-	-	TRBJ2-7	CASSYYAGTTGSEQYF	TGTGCCAGCAGTTACTACGCCGGGACAACCGGTTCCGAGCAGTACTTC
TRBV5-1	TRBD1	-	TRBJ1-6	CASSGTGGADSPLHF	TGCGCCAGCAGCGGCACAGGGGGCGCAGATTCACCCCTCCACTTT
TRBV5-1	TRBD1	-	TRBJ2-5	CASSTTGEETQYF	TGCGCCAGCAGCACTACAGGGGAAGAGACCCAGTACTTC
TRBV7-3	-	-	TRBJ1-1	CASSNYRPGTKEPAFF	TGTGCCAGCAGCAATTATCGTCCGGGGACAAAGGAACCAGCTTTCTTT
TRBV28	-	-	TRBJ2-3	CASSPGLGKGHTDTQYF	TGTGCCAGCAGTCCCGGATTGGGGAAAGGACACACAGATACGCAGTATTTT
TRBV7-3	TRBD2	-	TRBJ2-1	CASSPAGASYNEQFF	TGTGCCAGCAGCCCAGCGGGGGCCTCCTACAATGAGCAGTTCTTC
TRBV2	TRBD1	once	TRBJ1-4	CASSRTGGNNEKLFF	TGTGCCAGCAGCCGAACAGGGGGAAATAATGAAAAACTGTTTTTT
TRBV13	TRBD1	-	TRBJ2-1	CASSPGQVREQFF	TGTGCCAGCAGCCCAGGACAGGTGAGGGAGCAGTTCTTC
TRBV7-8	TRBD1	-	TRBJ1-4	CASSVGTGGAEKLFF	TGTGCCAGCAGCGTGGGGACAGGGGGCGCGGAAAAACTGTTTTTT
TRBV13	-	few	TRBJ1-1	CASSPDGDLSTEAFF	TGTGCCAGCAGCCCGGACGGGGATCTGAGCACTGAAGCTTTCTTT
TRBV15	TRBD1	-	TRBJ2-5	CATSSGDRGQETQYF	TGTGCCACCAGCAGTGGAGACAGGGGACAAGAGACCCAGTACTTC
TRBV25-1	TRBD2	once	TRBJ2-1	CASSGGLANEQFF	TGTGCCAGCAGTGGGGGACTAGCAAATGAGCAGTTCTTC
TRBV2	-	-	TRBJ2-1	CASGRGTSNEQFF	TGTGCCAGTGGAAGGGGGACGTCCAATGAGCAGTTCTTC
TRBV4-1	TRBD2	-	TRBJ2-3	CASSQALLAGDTDTQYF	TGCGCCAGCAGCCAAGCCCTACTAGCGGGGGACACAGATACGCAGTATTTT
TRBV28	TRBD1	once	TRBJ1-2	CASSWDREGGYTF	TGTGCCAGCTCCTGGGACAGGGAGGGTGGCTACACCTTC
TRBV6-4	-	-	TRBJ2-3	CASSDVSGTDTQYF	TGTGCCAGCAGTGACGTTAGCGGCACAGATACGCAGTATTTT
TRBV19	-	few	TRBJ1-1	CASSRQIEAGAFF	TGTGCCAGTAGTAGACAGATCGAGGCCGGGGCTTTCTTT
TRBV28	-	-	TRBJ1-1	CATQRKGLNTEAFF	TGTGCCACCCAGCGGAAGGGATTGAACACTGAAGCTTTCTTT
TRBV7-9	TRBD1	once	TRBJ2-3	CASSPQGASTDTQYF	TGTGCCAGCAGCCCCCAGGGGGCTAGCACAGATACGCAGTATTTT
TRBV11-2	TRBD2	-	TRBJ2-7	CASSLGGLAVEQYF	TGTGCCAGCAGCTTAGGCGGCCTAGCGGTGGAGCAGTACTTC
TRBV10-3	-	-	TRBJ1-1	CAIRDKPNTEAFF	TGTGCCATCAGGGACAAACCGAACACTGAAGCTTTCTTT
TRBV5-4	TRBD1	-	TRBJ1-2	CATIGGTDANYGYTF	TGTGCCACCATCGGCGGGACAGATGCTAACTATGGCTACACCTTC
TRBV9	-	-	TRBJ2-7	CASSVGDTHSYEQYF	TGTGCCAGCAGCGTAGGGGACACCCACTCCTACGAGCAGTACTTC
TRBV28	TRBD2	-	TRBJ2-2	CASTTTPGLAVIHRTGELFF	TGTGCCAGCACCACCACCCCAGGACTAGCGGTTATCCATCGGACCGGGGAGCTGTTTTTT
TRBV7-9	-	-	TRBJ1-2	CASSSSFSGTHYGYTF	TGTGCCAGCAGCTCTTCGTTTTCCGGGACTCACTATGGCTACACCTTC
TRBV28	-	-	TRBJ1-2	CASSLYDLGYTF	TGTGCCAGCAGTTTATATGACTTAGGCTACACCTTC
TRBV11-2	-	-	TRBJ2-7	CASSLYRASTHEQYF	TGTGCCAGCAGCTTGTACAGGGCCTCTACCCACGAGCAGTACTTC
TRBV5-7	TRBD1	-	TRBJ2-7	CASSKRRTFGQGGYEQYF	TGTGCCAGCAGCAAAAGAAGGACCTTCGGACAGGGTGGGTACGAGCAGTACTTC
TRBV7-3	-	few	TRBJ2-1	CASSHDTSDNEQFF	TGTGCCAGCAGCCATGATACGAGCGACAATGAGCAGTTCTTC
TRBV5-1	-	few	TRBJ1-1	CASSLSTGSTEAFF	TGCGCCAGCAGCTTATCCACTGGTTCCACTGAAGCTTTCTTT
TRBV9	-	-	TRBJ2-5	CASSVGFSVGQETQYF	TGTGCCAGCAGCGTAGGTTTTTCGGTTGGCCAAGAGACCCAGTACTTC
TRBV27	TRBD2	-	TRBJ2-1	CASRTGTSGTSSYNEQFF	TGTGCCAGCAGAACCGGGACTAGCGGGACAAGCTCCTACAATGAGCAGTTCTTC
TRBV5-1	-	-	TRBJ1-6	CASSLAGAVYNSPLHF	TGCGCCAGCAGCTTGGCAGGGGCTGTCTATAATTCACCCCTCCACTTT
TRBV28	-	-	TRBJ1-6	CASMTGRSPLHF	TGTGCCAGCATGACAGGTCGTTCACCCCTCCACTTT
TRBV28	TRBD2	-	TRBJ2-3	CASRSPSVAGGRTDTQYF	TGTGCCAGCAGATCTCCCAGCGTAGCGGGGGGGCGGACAGATACGCAGTATTTT
TRBV19	TRBD2	-	TRBJ2-1	CASSISGRGVGYNEQFF	TGTGCCAGTAGTATCAGCGGGAGGGGAGTCGGCTACAATGAGCAGTTCTTC
TRBV7-8	-	-	TRBJ1-3	CASSGRTPGPGNTIYF	TGTGCCAGCAGCGGGCGGACACCCGGTCCTGGAAACACCATATATTTT
TRBV16	-	-	TRBJ1-5	CASSQSAGQRRAQHF	TGTGCCAGCAGCCAATCAGCCGGACAGCGAAGGGCCCAGCATTTT
TRBV7-2	-	-	TRBJ2-3	CASSWQDTQYF	TGTGCCAGCAGCTGGCAAGATACGCAGTATTTT
TRBV28	TRBD2	-	TRBJ2-1	CASSLWGIAGGREQFF	TGTGCCAGCAGTTTATGGGGGATAGCGGGGGGAAGGGAGCAGTTCTTC
TRBV18	TRBD1	-	TRBJ1-5	CASSAPGTGAGGNQPQHF	TGTGCCAGCTCAGCGCCCGGGACAGGTGCCGGGGGGAATCAGCCCCAGCATTTT
TRBV5-1	TRBD1	few	TRBJ2-2	CASSPGTGTNTGELFF	TGCGCCAGCAGTCCCGGGACAGGCACGAACACCGGGGAGCTGTTTTTT
TRBV18	TRBD1	-	TRBJ1-3	CASSLTGGTGNTIYF	TGTGCCAGCTCACTTACAGGGGGCACCGGAAACACCATATATTTT
TRBV7-2	-	-	TRBJ1-2	CASSLVTGPNYGYTF	TGTGCCAGCAGCTTAGTGACAGGACCTAACTATGGCTACACCTTC
TRBV15	TRBD2	few	TRBJ2-1	CATSRVGLAENNEQFF	TGTGCCACCAGCAGAGTTGGACTAGCGGAAAACAATGAGCAGTTCTTC
TRBV5-4	TRBD1	-	TRBJ2-7	CASSGGTGSYEQYF	TGTGCCAGCAGCGGGGGGACAGGGTCCTACGAGCAGTACTTC
TRBV20-1	TRBD1	-	TRBJ1-1	CRGQGNTEAFF	TGCAGAGGACAGGGGAACACTGAAGCTTTCTTT
TRBV28	-	-	TRBJ2-3	CASGLADTQYF	TGTGCCAGCGGCCTTGCAGATACGCAGTATTTT
TRBV5-4	TRBD1	-	TRBJ2-1	CASSNRGYTYNEQFF	TGTGCCAGCAGCAACAGGGGGTATACCTACAATGAGCAGTTCTTC
TRBV15	TRBD1	-	TRBJ2-7	CATSSAAGGPNEQYF	TGTGCCACCAGCAGTGCCGCAGGGGGTCCCAACGAGCAGTACTTC
TRBV6-6	TRBD1	-	TRBJ2-1	CASSYPGQGYNEQFF	TGTGCCAGCAGTTACCCGGGACAGGGATACAATGAGCAGTTCTTC
TRBV5-6	-	-	TRBJ2-3	CASSQSTDTQYF	TGTGCCAGCAGCCAAAGCACAGATACGCAGTATTTT
TRBV28	-	-	TRBJ1-2	CASSSAPTVNYGYTF	TGTGCCAGCAGTTCCGCGCCGACAGTAAACTATGGCTACACCTTC
TRBV2	TRBD1	-	TRBJ2-7	CASSDRASSYEQYF	TGTGCCAGCAGCGACAGGGCGAGCTCCTACGAGCAGTACTTC
TRBV11-2	TRBD2	-	TRBJ2-4	CASSYSRGGAKNIQYF	TGTGCCAGCAGCTACTCTCGGGGGGGAGCCAAAAACATTCAGTACTTC